Sequencing of this T cell receptor (beta chain) was carried out in a study of T cells after yellow fever vaccination. Overall study results and limits: A secondary response was less intense yet reached its peak sooner, at day 5 versus 15.

The V gene end was trimmed by 1 base and the J gene end by 0 bases; junction bases not matched to a gene: 12. The CDR3 consists of 19 residues. From germline, CDR1 is MNHNS and CDR2 SASEGT. Production of TCR cDNA was by 5'RACE template switching, which also added a universal primer site and UMIs. TCRdb reanalysed the 5' RACE reads using MiXCR and keeps one entry per CDR3 protein. The sample gives more than 55,000 distinct CDR3 sequences, 6.5% to 8% of which show up once; 36% is in the top ten. This clonotype appeared many times. What it recognizes is unknown. The sequences come from CD8+ T cells sorted from PBMCs, collected 15 days after the yellow fever booster vaccination. The genes are TRBV6-1 and TRBJ2-7, with 10 bases that match TRBD2. The receptor's source is a man aged 25-45 years who received the YFV17D yellow fever vaccine. Here the CDR3 reads CASSEGLSSGSIDSYEQYF. CDR3 DNA: TGTGCCAGCAGTGAAGGGCTGTCTAGCGGGAGTATCGACTCCTACGAGCAGTACTTC.